The next 8 T cell receptor beta chains were all read from a single sample in a study of vaccination effects on CD4 cells after COVID-19. Some clones are missing from TCRdb's copy, which holds only in-frame ones; the method was immunoSEQ multiplex PCR. The table has about 71,000 clones, 65% to 80% seen once. Their recognized antigens are unknown. A 10-day culture period preceded the isolation of CD4+ T cells. The cohort was immunized with two doses of either the BNT162b2 or mRNA-1273 vaccine. The sample here was CD4+ T cells from PBMCs cultured without peptide, taken after COVID-19 vaccination. These receptors were obtained from a human donor who received a COVID-19 vaccine.

CDR3 in amino acids: CASSYGGVNSYNEQFF. The DNA of the CDR3 is TGTGCCAGCAGTTATGGGGGGGTCAACTCCTACAATGAGCAGTTCTTC. The chain has TRBV6-6 and TRBJ2-1, with TRBD2 matching over 7 bases. J was trimmed by 0 bases and V by 3 bases; bases with no gene match: 5. Germline CDR1 and CDR2: MNHNY and SVGAGI (reference sequence). The CDR3 is 16 residues long.

V and J are TRBV2 and TRBJ1-5; weak D call: TRBD1 (5 bases). V was trimmed by 3 bases and J by 7 bases, leaving 10 bases between them. The CDR3 consists of 13 residues. Per germline, CDR1 SNHLY and CDR2 FYNNEI. CDR3: CASSEVGGQPQHF. For the CDR3, the DNA is TGTGCCAGCAGTGAGGTGGGGGGACAGCCCCAGCATTTT. The full variable domain, in which reference TRBV2 and TRBJ1-5 provide the parts outside the CDR3, is EPEVTQTPSHQVTQMGQEVILRCVPISNHLYFYWYRQILGQKVEFLVSFYNNEISEKSEIFDDQFSVERPDGSNFTLKIRSTKLEDSAMYFCASSEVGGQPQHFGDGTRLSIL.

The chain combines TRBV5-6 with TRBJ2-3; D possibly corresponds to TRBD2 (6 bases). Trimming cost V 1 base and J 0 bases, with 12 bases left between them. Germline CDR1 is SGHDT and CDR2 is YYEEEE. The CDR3 contains 16 residues. CDR3 region: CASSLHTGVSTDTQYF. The CDR3 DNA follows: TGTGCCAGCAGCTTGCATACGGGGGTGAGCACAGATACGCAGTATTTT.

The chain has TRBV5-1 and TRBJ2-5, with 10 bases that match TRBD1. Germline lookup yields CDR1 SGHRS and CDR2 YFSETQ. V lost 0 bases, J lost 8 bases, and 7 bases stayed unmatched. There are 15 residues in the CDR3. The CDR3 DNA reads TGCGCCAGCAGCTTGGAGGGACAGGGGTCTTCCACCCAGTACTTC. This translates into CASSLEGQGSSTQYF.

V and J are TRBV15 and TRBJ1-2, with 7 bases lining up with TRBD1. Germline CDR1 reads LNHNV; CDR2 reads YYDKDF (reference sequence). Losses at the gene ends were 3 bases for V and 2 bases for J; bases not matched to a gene: 0. This CDR3 has 13 residues. CDR3 in DNA: TGTGCCACCAGCAGGACAGGGAACTATGGCTACACCTTC. This translates into CATSRTGNYGYTF. Complete variable domain (other parts from reference TRBV15 and TRBJ1-2): DAMVIQNPRYQVTQFGKPVTLSCSQTLNHNVMYWYQQKSSQAPKLLFHYYDKDFNNEADTPDNFQSRRPNTSFCFLDIRSPGLGDTAMYLCATSRTGNYGYTFGSGTRLTVV.

The chain is built from TRBV13 and TRBJ2-5, with 7 bases that match TRBD1. Germline assignment: CDR1 PRHDT and CDR2 FYEKMQ (reference sequence). V dropped 3 bases and J dropped 5; count of bases not matched to a gene: 3. CDR3 size: 13 residues. The CDR3 DNA sequence: TGTGCCAGCAGCTTCAGACAGGGTGAGACCCAGTACTTC. Its protein product is CASSFRQGETQYF.

The chain has TRBV15 and TRBJ2-3; D remains ambiguous. The CDR3 contains 14 residues. Germline V CDR1 and CDR2: LNHNV, YYDKDF (reference sequence). Trimming pared 0 bases from V and 2 bases from J, leaving 6 bases between. The CDR3 here is CATSRDRNTDTQYF. The CDR3 DNA follows: TGTGCCACCAGCAGAGACAGGAACACAGATACGCAGTATTTT.

The rearrangement uses TRBV2 and TRBJ1-2, with D maybe TRBD1 (6 bases). Germline CDR1 reads SNHLY; CDR2 reads FYNNEI. The CDR3 sequence is 11 residues long. V was clipped by 5 bases and J by 8 bases, with 9 bases between them. The CDR3 sequence is CASSWTAGYTF. In nucleotides, the CDR3 is TGTGCCAGCAGTTGGACAGCGGGCTACACCTTC. Supplemented by reference TRBV2 and TRBJ1-2, the full variable domain reads EPEVTQTPSHQVTQMGQEVILRCVPISNHLYFYWYRQILGQKVEFLVSFYNNEISEKSEIFDDQFSVERPDGSNFTLKIRSTKLEDSAMYFCASSWTAGYTFGSGTRLTVV.